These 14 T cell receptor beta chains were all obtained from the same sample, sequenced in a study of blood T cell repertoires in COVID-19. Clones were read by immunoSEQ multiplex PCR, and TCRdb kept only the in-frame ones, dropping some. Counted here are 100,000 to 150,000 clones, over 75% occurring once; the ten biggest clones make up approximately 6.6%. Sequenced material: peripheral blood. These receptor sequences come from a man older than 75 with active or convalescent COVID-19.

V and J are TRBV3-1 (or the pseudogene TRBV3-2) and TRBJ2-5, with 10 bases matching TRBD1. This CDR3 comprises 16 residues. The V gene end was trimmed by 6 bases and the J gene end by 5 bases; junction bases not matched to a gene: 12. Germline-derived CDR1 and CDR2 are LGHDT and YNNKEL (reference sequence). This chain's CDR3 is CASRQWTGGAKETQYF. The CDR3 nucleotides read TGTGCCAGCAGACAGTGGACAGGGGGGGCCAAGGAGACCCAGTACTTC.

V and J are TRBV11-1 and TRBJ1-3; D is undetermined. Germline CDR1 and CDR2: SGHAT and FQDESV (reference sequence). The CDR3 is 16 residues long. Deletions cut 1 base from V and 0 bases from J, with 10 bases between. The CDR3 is CASSLDGSFSGNTIYF. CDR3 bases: TGTGCCAGCAGCTTAGACGGGTCTTTCTCTGGAAACACCATATATTTT.

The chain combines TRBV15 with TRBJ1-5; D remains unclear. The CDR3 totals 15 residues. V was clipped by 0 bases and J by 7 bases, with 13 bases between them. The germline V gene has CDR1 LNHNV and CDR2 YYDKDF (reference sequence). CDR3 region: CATSRDLTNGQPQHF. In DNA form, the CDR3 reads TGTGCCACCAGCAGAGATTTGACAAATGGGCAGCCCCAGCATTTT.

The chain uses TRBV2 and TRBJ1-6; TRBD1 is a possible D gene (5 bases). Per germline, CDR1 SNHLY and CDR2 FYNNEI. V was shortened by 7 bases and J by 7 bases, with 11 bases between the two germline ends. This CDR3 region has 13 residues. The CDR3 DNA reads TGTGCCAGCATAGCAGGGCAGAATTCACCCCTCCACTTT. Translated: CASIAGQNSPLHF.

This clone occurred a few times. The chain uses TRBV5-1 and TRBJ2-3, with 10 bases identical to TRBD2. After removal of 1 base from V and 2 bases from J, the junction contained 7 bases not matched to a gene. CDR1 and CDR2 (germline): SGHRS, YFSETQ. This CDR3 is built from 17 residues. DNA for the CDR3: TGCGCCAGCAGCTTGAAATCTAGCGGGGGAAACACAGATACGCAGTATTTT. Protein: CASSLKSSGGNTDTQYF.

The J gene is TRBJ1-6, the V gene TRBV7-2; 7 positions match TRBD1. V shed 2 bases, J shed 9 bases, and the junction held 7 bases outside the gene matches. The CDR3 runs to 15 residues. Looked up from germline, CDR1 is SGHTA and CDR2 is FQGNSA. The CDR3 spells CASSLSGGQISPLHF. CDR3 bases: TGTGCCAGCAGCTTAAGTGGGGGACAGATTTCACCCCTCCACTTT. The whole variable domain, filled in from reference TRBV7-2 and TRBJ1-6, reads GAGVSQSPSNKVTEKGKDVELRCDPISGHTALYWYRQSLGQGLEFLIYFQGNSAPDKSGLPSDRFSAERTGGSVSTLTIQRTQQEDSAVYLCASSLSGGQISPLHFGNGTRLTVT.

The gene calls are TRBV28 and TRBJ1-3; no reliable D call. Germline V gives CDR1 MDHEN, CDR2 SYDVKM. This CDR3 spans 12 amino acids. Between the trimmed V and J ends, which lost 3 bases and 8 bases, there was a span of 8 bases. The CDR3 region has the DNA TGTGCCAGCAGTTTCGGGTTACACACCATATATTTT. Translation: CASSFGLHTIYF.

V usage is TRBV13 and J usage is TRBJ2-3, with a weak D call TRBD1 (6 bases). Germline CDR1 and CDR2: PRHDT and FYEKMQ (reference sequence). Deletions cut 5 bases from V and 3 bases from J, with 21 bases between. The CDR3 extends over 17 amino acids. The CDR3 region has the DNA TGTGCCAGCAGCACCTCCACTCCGGGCCAGGGGACAGATACGCAGTATTTT. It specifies CASSTSTPGQGTDTQYF.

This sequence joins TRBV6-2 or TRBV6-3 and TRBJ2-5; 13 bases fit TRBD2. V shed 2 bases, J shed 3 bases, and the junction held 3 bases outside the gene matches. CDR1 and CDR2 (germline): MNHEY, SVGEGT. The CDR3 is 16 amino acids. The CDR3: CASSYLGTSGKETQYF. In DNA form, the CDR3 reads TGTGCCAGCAGTTACCTGGGGACTAGCGGGAAAGAGACCCAGTACTTC.

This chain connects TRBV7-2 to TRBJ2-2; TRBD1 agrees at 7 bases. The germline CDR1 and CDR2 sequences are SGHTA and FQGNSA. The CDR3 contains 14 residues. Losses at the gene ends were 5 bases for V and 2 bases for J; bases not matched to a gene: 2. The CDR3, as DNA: TGTGCCAGCAGCCCAGGGGGTAACACCGGGGAGCTGTTTTTT. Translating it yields CASSPGGNTGELFF. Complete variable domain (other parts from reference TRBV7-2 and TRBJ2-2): GAGVSQSPSNKVTEKGKDVELRCDPISGHTALYWYRQSLGQGLEFLIYFQGNSAPDKSGLPSDRFSAERTGGSVSTLTIQRTQQEDSAVYLCASSPGGNTGELFFGEGSRLTVL.

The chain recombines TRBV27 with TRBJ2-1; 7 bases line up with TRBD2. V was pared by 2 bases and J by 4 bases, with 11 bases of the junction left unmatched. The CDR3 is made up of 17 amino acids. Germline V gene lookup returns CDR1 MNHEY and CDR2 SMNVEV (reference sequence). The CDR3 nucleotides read TGTGCCAGCAGTTTAAGGGTCCCTGCGGGGGAATACAATGAGCAGTTCTTC. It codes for CASSLRVPAGEYNEQFF.

Written as DNA, the CDR3 is TGTGCCAGCTCAAACAGGGTAAAGTCCTACAATGAGCAGTTCTTC. Translation gives CASSNRVKSYNEQFF. This chain joins TRBV18 and TRBJ2-1; TRBD1 might be the D (6 bases). The CDR3 is 15 amino acids. V was clipped by 5 bases and J by 1 base, with 12 bases between them. Germline V gene lookup returns CDR1 KGHSH and CDR2 LQKENI.

The DNA for the CDR3 is TGCAGCGTTGCGGACTTTCGCGCTGGAAACACCATATATTTT. Its translation is CSVADFRAGNTIYF. The rearrangement links TRBV29-1 to TRBJ1-3; D gene uncertain. This CDR3 region has 14 residues. Germline V gives CDR1 SQVTM, CDR2 ANQGSEA. The V end lost 4 bases, the J end lost 2 bases, and 12 bases lay between the germline ends.

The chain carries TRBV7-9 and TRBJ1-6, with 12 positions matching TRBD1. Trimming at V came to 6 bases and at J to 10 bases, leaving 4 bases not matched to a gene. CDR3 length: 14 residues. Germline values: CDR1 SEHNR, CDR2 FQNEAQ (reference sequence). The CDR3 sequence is CASRGTGGGSPLHF. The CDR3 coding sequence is TGTGCCAGCAGGGGGACAGGGGGCGGATCACCCCTCCACTTT.